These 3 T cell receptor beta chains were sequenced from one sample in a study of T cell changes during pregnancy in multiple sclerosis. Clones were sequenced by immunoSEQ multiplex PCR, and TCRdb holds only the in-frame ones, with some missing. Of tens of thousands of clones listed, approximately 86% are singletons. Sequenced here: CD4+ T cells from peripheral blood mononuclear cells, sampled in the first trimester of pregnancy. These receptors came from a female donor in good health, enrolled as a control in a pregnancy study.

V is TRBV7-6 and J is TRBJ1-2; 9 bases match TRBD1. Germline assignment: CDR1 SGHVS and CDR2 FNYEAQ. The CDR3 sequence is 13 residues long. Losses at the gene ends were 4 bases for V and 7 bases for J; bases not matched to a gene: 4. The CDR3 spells CASSSRDRAGYTF. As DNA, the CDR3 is TGTGCCAGCAGCTCCCGGGACAGGGCTGGCTACACCTTC. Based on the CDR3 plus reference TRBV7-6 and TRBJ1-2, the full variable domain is GAGVSQSPRYKVTKRGQDVALRCDPISGHVSLYWYRQALGQGPEFLTYFNYEAQQDKSGLPNDRFSAERPEGSISTLTIQRTEQRDSAMYRCASSSRDRAGYTFGSGTRLTVV.

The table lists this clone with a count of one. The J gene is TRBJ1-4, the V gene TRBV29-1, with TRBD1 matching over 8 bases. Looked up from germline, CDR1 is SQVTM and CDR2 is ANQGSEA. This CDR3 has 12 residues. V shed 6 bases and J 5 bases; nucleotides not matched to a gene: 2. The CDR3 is CSVGQGNEKLFF. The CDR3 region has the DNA TGCAGCGTCGGACAGGGAAATGAAAAACTGTTTTTT. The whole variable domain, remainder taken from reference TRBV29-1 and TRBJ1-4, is SAVISQKPSRDICQRGTSLTIQCQVDSQVTMMFWYRQQPGQSLTLIATANQGSEATYESGFVIDKFPISRPNLTFSTLTVSNMSPEDSSIYLCSVGQGNEKLFFGSGTQLSVL.

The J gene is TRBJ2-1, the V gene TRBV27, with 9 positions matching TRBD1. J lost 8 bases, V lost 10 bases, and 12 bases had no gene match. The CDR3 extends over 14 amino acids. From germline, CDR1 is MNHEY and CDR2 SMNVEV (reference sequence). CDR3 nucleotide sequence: TGTGCCATCTCCCGGGACAGGGTTTTAGATGAGCAGTTCTTC. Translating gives CAISRDRVLDEQFF.